The T cell receptor (beta chain) under discussion was sequenced for a study of response to subunit inactivated influenza vaccine. General observations from the study: It was suggested by the authors that few new T cells are recruited by each seasonal influenza vaccination.

This clonotype has a single count. The antigen is undetermined. A clone one base away is much larger, so this may be a read error. The CDR3 contains 14 residues. Germline V gene data show CDR1 as ENHRY and CDR2 as SYGVKD. TCRdb analysed the RT-PCR reads with MiXCR anew, one entry per CDR3 protein. The sample has 450,000 to 700,000 distinct CDR3 sequences, 14% seen once. This TCR came from a man aged 50 to 59 who received an inactivated influenza vaccine. This rearrangement joins TRBV10-3 to TRBJ2-3; 7 bases align to TRBD1. The specimen comprised PBMCs from blood, sampled approximately 12 days after vaccination. The CDR3 DNA reads as TGTGCCATCAGAAGGGGGCCGGACACAGATACGCAGTCTTTT. It specifies CAIRRGPDTDTQSF.